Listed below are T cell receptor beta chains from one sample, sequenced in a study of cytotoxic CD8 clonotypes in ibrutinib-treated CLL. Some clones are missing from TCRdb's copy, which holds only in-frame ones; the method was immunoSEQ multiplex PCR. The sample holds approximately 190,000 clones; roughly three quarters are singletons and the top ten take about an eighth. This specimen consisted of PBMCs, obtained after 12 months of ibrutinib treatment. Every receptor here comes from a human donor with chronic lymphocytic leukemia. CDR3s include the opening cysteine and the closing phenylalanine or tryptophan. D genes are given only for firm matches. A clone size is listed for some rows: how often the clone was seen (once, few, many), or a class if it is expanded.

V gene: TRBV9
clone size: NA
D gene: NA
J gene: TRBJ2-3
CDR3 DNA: TGTGCCAGCAGCCCCCGACGGCTTTATACGCAGTATTTT
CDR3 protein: CASSPRRLYTQYF

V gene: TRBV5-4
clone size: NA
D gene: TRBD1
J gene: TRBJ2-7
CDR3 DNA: TGTGCCAGCAGCTTGGAGACAGGGCCCTACGAGCAGTACTTC
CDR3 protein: CASSLETGPYEQYF

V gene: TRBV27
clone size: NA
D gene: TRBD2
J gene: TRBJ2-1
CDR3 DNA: TGTGCCAGCGGTCCTTTGGTAGCGGGTTCCAATGAGCAGTTCTTC
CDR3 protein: CASGPLVAGSNEQFF

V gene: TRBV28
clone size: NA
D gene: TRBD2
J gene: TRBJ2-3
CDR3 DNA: TGTGCCAGCAGTTTACTGGGGGGGGGAGGCACAGATACGCAGTATTTT
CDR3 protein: CASSLLGGGGTDTQYF

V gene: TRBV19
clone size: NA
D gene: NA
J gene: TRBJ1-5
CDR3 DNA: TGTGCCAGTAGTCTCAGAAATCAGCCCCAGCATTTT
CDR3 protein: CASSLRNQPQHF

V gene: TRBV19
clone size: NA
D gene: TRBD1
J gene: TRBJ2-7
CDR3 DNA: TGTGCCAGTAGTCCCGGGACAGGGTGGTCCTACGAGCAGTACTTC
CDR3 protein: CASSPGTGWSYEQYF

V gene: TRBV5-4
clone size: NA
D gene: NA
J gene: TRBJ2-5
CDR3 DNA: TGTGCCAGCAGCTTGCCGTTGGGGACCCAGTACTTC
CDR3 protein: CASSLPLGTQYF

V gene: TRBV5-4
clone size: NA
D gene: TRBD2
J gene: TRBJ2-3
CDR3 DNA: TGTGCCAGCAGCGTAGGCGGGGGGATGGATACGCAGTATTTT
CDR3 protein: CASSVGGGMDTQYF

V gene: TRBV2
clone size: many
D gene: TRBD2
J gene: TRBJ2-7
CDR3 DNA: TGTGCCAGCACCCTCCGGGAGCGGGACTTCAGCTCCTACGAGCAGTACTTC
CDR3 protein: CASTLRERDFSSYEQYF

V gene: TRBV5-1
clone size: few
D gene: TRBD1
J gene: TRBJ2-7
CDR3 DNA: TGCGCCAGCAGCCGACAGGGGGGTTACGAGCAGTACTTC
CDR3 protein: CASSRQGGYEQYF